This T cell receptor (beta chain) emerged from a study of blood T cell repertoires in COVID-19. About the study: The United States, Italy and Spain supplied acute and convalescent COVID-19 samples. From T cells, B-cell-depleted T cells, or PBMCs came the material, which was cDNA or gDNA.

As handled by the study authors: Amplification from reference gene primers served as the basis for estimated nucleated cell counts. Method: immunoSEQ multiplex PCR; TCRdb's copy keeps in-frame clones and lacks some. V, J and clone size are taken as reported in that table, and D and trimming were inferred from the DNA itself. The table has around 97,000 clones, roughly nine tenths seen once. This receptor was identified in a human donor in a cohort sampled during active COVID-19. Sample: peripheral blood.

The CDR3 spells CASSIDPYSGSNTGELFF. CDR3 nucleotide sequence: TGTGCCAGTAGTATAGATCCTTATAGCGGTTCGAACACCGGGGAGCTGTTTTTT. The rearrangement links TRBV19 to TRBJ2-2, with D maybe TRBD2 (6 bases). V was shortened by 0 bases and J by 0 bases, with 14 bases between the two germline ends. The CDR3 extends over 18 amino acids. Germline CDR1 LNHDA, CDR2 SQIVND (reference sequence).